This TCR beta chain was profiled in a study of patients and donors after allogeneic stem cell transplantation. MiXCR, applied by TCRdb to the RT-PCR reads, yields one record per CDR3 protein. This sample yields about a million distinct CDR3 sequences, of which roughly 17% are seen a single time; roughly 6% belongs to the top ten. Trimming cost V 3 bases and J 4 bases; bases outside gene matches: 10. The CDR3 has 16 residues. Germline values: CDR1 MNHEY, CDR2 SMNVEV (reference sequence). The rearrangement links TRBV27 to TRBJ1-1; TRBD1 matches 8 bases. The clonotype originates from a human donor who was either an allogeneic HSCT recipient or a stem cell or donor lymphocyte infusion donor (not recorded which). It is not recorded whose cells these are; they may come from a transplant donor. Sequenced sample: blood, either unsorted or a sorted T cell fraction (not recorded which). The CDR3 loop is CASSFWAGGGGTEAFF. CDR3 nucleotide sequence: TGTGCCAGCAGTTTTTGGGCAGGGGGCGGTGGCACTGAAGCTTTCTTT.